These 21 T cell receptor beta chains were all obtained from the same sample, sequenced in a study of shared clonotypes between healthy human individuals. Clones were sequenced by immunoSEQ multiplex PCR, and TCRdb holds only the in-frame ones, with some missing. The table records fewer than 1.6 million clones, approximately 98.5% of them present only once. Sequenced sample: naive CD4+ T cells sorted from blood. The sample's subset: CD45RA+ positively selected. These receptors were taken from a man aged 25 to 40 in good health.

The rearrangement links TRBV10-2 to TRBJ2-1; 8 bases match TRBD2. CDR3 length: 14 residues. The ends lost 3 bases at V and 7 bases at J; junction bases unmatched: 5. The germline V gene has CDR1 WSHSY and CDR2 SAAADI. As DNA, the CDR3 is TGCGCCAGCAGTGAAATTAGCGGGAAAAATGAGCAGTTCTTC. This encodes CASSEISGKNEQFF.

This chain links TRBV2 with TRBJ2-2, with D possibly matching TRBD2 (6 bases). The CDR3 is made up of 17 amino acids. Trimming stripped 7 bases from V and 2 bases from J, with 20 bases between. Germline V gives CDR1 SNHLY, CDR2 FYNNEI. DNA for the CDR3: TGTGCCAGCATGTCCGACGCCGGGACTTTAAACACCGGGGAGCTGTTTTTT. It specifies CASMSDAGTLNTGELFF.

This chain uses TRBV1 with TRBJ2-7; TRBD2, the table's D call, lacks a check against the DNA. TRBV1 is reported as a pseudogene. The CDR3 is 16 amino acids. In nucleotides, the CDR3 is TGCACCAGCAGCCAAGAGAGTCCAAATAGCTCCTACGAGCAGTACTTC. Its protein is CTSSQESPNSSYEQYF.

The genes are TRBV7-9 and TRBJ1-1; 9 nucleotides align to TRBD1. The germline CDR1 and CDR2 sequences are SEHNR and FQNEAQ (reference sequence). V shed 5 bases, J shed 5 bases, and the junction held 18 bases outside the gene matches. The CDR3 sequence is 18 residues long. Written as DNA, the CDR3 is TGTGCCAGCAGCGGCCGTAATACAGGGGGCGCAGTTCATACTGAAGCTTTCTTT. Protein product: CASSGRNTGGAVHTEAFF.

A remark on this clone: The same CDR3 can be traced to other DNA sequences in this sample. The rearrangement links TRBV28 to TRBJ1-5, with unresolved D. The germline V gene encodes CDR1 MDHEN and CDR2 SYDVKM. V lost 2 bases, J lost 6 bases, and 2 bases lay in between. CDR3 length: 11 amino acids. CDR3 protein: CASSLSQPQHF. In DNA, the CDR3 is TGTGCCAGCAGTTTAAGTCAGCCCCAGCATTTT. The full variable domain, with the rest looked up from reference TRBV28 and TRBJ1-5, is DVKVTQSSRYLVKRTGEKVFLECVQDMDHENMFWYRQDPGLGLRLIYFSYDVKMKEKGDIPEGYSVSREKKERFSLILESASTNQTSMYLCASSLSQPQHFGDGTRLSIL.

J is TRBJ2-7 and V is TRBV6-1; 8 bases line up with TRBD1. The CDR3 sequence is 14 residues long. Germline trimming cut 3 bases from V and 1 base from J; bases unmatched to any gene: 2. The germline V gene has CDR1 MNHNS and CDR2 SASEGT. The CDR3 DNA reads TGTGCCAGCAGTGACAGGGGGCTATCCTACGAGCAGTACTTC. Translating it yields CASSDRGLSYEQYF.

For the CDR3, the DNA is TGTGCCAGCAGCGTAGGAAGTGGCGGGACCACCTACAATGAGCAGTTCTTC. It codes for CASSVGSGGTTYNEQFF. This chain uses TRBV9 with TRBJ2-1; TRBD2 might be the D (6 bases). The CDR3 runs to 17 residues. The ends were cut back, 0 bases at V and 2 bases at J, with 15 bases in the middle. Germline V gene data show CDR1 as SGDLS and CDR2 as YYNGEE.

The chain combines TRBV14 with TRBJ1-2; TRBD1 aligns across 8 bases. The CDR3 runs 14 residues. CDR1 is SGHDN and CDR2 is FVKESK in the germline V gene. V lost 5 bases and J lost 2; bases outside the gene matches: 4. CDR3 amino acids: CASSIGQGNYGYTF. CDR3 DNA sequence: TGTGCCAGCAGCATCGGACAGGGAAACTATGGCTACACCTTC.

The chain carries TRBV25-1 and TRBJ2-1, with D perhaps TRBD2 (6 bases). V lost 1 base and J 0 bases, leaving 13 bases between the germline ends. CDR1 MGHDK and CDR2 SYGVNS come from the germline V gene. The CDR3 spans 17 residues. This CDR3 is CASSESAGLGSYNEQFF. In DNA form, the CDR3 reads TGTGCCAGCAGTGAATCTGCGGGGCTGGGCTCCTACAATGAGCAGTTCTTC. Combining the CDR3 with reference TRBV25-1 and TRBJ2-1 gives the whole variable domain EADIYQTPRYLVIGTGKKITLECSQTMGHDKMYWYQQDPGMELHLIHYSYGVNSTEKGDLSSESTVSRIRTEHFPLTLESARPSHTSQYLCASSESAGLGSYNEQFFGPGTRLTVL.

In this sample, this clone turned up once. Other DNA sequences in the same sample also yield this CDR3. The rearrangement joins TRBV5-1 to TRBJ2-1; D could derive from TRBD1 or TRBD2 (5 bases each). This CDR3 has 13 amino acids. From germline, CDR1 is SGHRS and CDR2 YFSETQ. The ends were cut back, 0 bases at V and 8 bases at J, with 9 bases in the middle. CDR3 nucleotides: TGCGCCAGCAGCTTGGGGCAGGGAGATGAGCAGTTCTTC. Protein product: CASSLGQGDEQFF. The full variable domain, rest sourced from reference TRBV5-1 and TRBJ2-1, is KAGVTQTPRYLIKTRGQQVTLSCSPISGHRSVSWYQQTPGQGLQFLFEYFSETQRNKGNFPGRFSGRQFSNSRSEMNVSTLELGDSALYLCASSLGQGDEQFFGPGTRLTVL.

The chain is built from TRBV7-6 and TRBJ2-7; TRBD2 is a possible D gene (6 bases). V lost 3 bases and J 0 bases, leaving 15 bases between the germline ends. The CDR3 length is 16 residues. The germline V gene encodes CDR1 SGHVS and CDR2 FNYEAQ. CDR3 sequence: CASSLRSSVSSYEQYF. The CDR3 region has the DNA TGTGCCAGCAGCTTGCGTTCTAGCGTTAGCTCCTACGAGCAGTACTTC. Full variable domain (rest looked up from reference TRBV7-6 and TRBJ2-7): GAGVSQSPRYKVTKRGQDVALRCDPISGHVSLYWYRQALGQGPEFLTYFNYEAQQDKSGLPNDRFSAERPEGSISTLTIQRTEQRDSAMYRCASSLRSSVSSYEQYFGPGTRLTVT.

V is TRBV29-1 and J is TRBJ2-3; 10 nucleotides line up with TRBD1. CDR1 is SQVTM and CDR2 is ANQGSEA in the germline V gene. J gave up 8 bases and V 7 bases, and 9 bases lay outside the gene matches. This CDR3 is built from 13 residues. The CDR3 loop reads CSGGDRGGGTQYF. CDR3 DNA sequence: TGCAGCGGGGGGGACAGGGGCGGAGGTACGCAGTATTTT.

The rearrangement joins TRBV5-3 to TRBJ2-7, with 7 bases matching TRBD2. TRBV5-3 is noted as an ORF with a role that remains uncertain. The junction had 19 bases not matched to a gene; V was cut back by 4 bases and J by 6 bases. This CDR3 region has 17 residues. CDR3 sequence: CARSGETPRAGDLEQYF. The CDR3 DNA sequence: TGTGCCAGAAGCGGGGAAACACCGCGGGCGGGAGATCTCGAGCAGTACTTC.

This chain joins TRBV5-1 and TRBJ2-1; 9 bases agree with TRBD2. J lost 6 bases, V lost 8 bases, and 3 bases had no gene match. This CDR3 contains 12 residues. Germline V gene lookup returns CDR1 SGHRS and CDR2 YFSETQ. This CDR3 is CASISGSNEQFF. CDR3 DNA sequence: TGCGCCAGTATTAGCGGGAGCAATGAGCAGTTCTTC.

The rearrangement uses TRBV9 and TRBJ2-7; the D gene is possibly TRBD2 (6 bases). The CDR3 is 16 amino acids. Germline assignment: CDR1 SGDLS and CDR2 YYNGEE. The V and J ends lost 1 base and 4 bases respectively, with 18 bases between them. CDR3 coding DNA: TGTGCCAGCAGCGTATCGGAATGGGTAGCGGAATACGAGCAGTACTTC. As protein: CASSVSEWVAEYEQYF.

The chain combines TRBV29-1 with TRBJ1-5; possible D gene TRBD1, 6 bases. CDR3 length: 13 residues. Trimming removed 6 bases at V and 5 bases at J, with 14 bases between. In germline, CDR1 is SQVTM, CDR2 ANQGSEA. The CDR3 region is CSVGDRRYQPQHF. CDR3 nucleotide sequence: TGCAGCGTGGGAGACAGGAGATATCAGCCCCAGCATTTT.

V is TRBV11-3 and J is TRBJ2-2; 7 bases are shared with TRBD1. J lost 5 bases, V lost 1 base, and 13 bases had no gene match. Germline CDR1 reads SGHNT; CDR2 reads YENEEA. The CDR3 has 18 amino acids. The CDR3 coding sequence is TGTGCCAGCAGCTTAGGAAGGGGAACAGGGGCACGGACCGGGGAGCTGTTTTTT. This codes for CASSLGRGTGARTGELFF.

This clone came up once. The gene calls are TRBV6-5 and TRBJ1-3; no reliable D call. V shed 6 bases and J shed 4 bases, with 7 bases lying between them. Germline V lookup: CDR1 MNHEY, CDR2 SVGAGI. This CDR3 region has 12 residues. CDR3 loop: CASRGGGNTIYF. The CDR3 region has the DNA TGTGCCAGCAGGGGTGGGGGAAACACCATATATTTT.

The CDR3 loop reads CASSLRMGVQPQHF. The CDR3 DNA is TGTGCCAGCAGCTTAAGGATGGGGGTTCAGCCCCAGCATTTT. The rearrangement links TRBV7-2 to TRBJ1-5; a possible D gene is TRBD1 (5 bases). Germline V gene data show CDR1 as SGHTA and CDR2 as FQGNSA. CDR3 length: 14 amino acids. Trimming took 2 bases from V and 6 from J, leaving 11 bases between them.

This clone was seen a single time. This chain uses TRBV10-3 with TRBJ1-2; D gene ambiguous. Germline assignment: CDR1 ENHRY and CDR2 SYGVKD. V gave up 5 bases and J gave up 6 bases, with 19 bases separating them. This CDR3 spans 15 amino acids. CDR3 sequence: CAISTITLNENGYTF. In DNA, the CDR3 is TGTGCCATCAGTACGATTACGCTAAACGAGAATGGCTACACCTTC.

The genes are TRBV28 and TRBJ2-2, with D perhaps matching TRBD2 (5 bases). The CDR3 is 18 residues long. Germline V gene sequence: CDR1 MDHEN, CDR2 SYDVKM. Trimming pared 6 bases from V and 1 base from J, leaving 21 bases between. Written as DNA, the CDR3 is TGTGCCAGCAGCACAACCACCCCTGGCGGAGGGAACACCGGGGAGCTGTTTTTT. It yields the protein CASSTTTPGGGNTGELFF.